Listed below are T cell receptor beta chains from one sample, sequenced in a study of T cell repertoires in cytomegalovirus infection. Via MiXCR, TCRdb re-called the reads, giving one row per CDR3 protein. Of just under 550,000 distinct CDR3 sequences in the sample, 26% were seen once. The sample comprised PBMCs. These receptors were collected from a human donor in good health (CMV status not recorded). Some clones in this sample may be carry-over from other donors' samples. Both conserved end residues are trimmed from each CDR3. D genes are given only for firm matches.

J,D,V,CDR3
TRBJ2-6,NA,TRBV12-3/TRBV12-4,ASSLGPPGSGANVLT
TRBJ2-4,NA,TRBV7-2,ASCQGEWDIQY
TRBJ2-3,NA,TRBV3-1,ASSPQGVVGTDTQY
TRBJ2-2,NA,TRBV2,ATGLNTGELF
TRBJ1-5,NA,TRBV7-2,ASSREGRNQPQH
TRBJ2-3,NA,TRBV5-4,ASSWGTRKLADTQY
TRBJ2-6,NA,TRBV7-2,ASSLRSSGANVLT
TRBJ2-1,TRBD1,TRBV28,ASSLIISGTGGLDEQF
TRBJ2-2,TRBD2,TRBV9,ASSGTSGTLTGELF
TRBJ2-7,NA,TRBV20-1,SARVGLTYEQY
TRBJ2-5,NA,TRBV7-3,ASSLGSGVVETQY
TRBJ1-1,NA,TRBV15,ATSRGTLNTEAF
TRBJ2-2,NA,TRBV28,ASRPPGFDTGELF
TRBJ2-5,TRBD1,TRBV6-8,ASTSGTGMSETQY
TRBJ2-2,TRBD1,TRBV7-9,ASSLAPGQTNTGELF
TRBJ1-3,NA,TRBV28,ASSWGGQDPTGNTIY
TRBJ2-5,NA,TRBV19,ASSTPELADKETQY
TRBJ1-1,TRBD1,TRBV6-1,ASHWTGGVNTEAF
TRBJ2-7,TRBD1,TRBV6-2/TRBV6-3,ASSSLRQGSYEQY
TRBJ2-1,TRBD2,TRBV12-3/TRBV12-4,ASSIGLAGEQF
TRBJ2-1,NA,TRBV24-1,ATSDPTNRALSYNEQF
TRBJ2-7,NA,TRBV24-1,ATSDTYEQY
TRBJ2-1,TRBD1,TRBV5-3,ASSIPQGAWNEQF
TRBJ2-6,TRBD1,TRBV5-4,ASSFNRGTGANVLT
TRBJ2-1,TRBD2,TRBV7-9,ASSLAHGGSSYNEQF
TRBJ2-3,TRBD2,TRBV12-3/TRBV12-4,ASSFQKRILAVGVTDTQY
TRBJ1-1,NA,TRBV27,ASSSLGGGETEAF
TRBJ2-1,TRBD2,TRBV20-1,SAVKLAGNYNEQF
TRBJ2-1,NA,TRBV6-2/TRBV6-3,ASSYVIRTEQF
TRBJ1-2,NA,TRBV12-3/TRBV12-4,ASSIRKDFYGYT
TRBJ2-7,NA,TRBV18,ASSFSEGPYEQY
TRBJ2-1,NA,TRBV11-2,ASSLVMGSGGASYNEQF
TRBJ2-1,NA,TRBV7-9,ASSFSEYAYNEQF
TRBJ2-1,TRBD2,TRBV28,ASSSGLAGPNEQF
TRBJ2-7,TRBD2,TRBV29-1,SVEGASGNSYEQY
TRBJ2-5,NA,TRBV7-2,ASRLGGQETQY
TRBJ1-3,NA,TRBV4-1,ASSQDSASGNTIY
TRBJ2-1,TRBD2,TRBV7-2,ASSRAGGPMNEQF
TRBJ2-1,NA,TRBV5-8,ASSRGVVSSYNEQF
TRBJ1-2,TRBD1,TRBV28,ASSSDRASHGYT
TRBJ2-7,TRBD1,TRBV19,ATGQGIYEQY
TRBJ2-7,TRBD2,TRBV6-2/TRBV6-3,ASSQERESGYEQY
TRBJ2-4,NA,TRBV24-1,ATSDSTDIQY
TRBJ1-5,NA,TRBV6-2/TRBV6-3,ASTSGIQPQH
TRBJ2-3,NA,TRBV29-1,SLRVGTDTQY
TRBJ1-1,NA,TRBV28,ASSLSDGTEAF
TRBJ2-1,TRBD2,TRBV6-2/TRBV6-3,ASSYPSSGTTFSYNEQF
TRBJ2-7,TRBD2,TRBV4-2,ASSQSNGRSSYEQY
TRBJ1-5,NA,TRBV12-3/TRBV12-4,ASSAQGIQPQH
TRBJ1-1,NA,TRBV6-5,ASSYVVGIPEAF
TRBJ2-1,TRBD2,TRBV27,ASTRLAWGNEQF
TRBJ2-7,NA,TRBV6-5,ASSYSVADAYEQY
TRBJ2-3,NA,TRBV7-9,ASSSGVGSAVPTTDTQY